A selection of T cell receptor beta chains follows, all from one sample in a study of cytomegalovirus exposure and HLA in healthy donors. Repertoires were generated with immunoSEQ multiplex PCR, while TCRdb's copy carries only in-frame clones and drops some. Among 100,000 or so clones listed, over 60% were seen once. The sample was PBMCs. These receptors came from a man between 25 and 39 years old in good health and CMV-seropositive. Both conserved end residues are part of each CDR3. The D gene is left open where the match is weak. The size entry is marked missing in some rows and otherwise reads once, few, many or a size class.

TRBJ2-1,TRBV6-4,NA,TRBD1,15,CASSDRTGGYNEQFF,TGTGCCAGCAGTGACAGGACAGGGGGATACAATGAGCAGTTCTTC
TRBJ1-2,TRBV5-1,NA,NA,14,CASSLGGRRYGYTF,TGCGCCAGCAGCTTAGGAGGGCGCCGGTATGGCTACACCTTC
TRBJ2-3,TRBV27,NA,NA,15,CAGSLGHTRTDTQYF,TGTGCCGGCAGTTTAGGGCACACACGCACAGATACGCAGTATTTT
TRBJ1-1,TRBV7-9,NA,TRBD1,16,CSSSTRQGALNTEAFF,TGTTCCAGCAGCACTCGACAGGGGGCCTTGAACACTGAAGCTTTCTTT
TRBJ2-3,TRBV7-9,few,TRBD2,16,CASSMTSGGITDTQYF,TGTGCCAGCAGCATGACTAGCGGGGGGATCACAGATACGCAGTATTTT
TRBJ2-1,TRBV18,NA,TRBD1,19,CASSLKTGQGAGSYNEQFF,TGTGCCAGCTCACTAAAGACGGGACAGGGGGCGGGCTCCTACAATGAGCAGTTCTTC
TRBJ2-5,TRBV7-8,few,NA,11,CASSSEGVVYF,TGTGCCAGCAGCTCTGAGGGAGTAGTGTACTTC
TRBJ2-5,TRBV29-1,NA,TRBD1,14,CSVEDWTGVETQYF,TGCAGCGTTGAAGATTGGACAGGAGTCGAGACCCAGTACTTC
TRBJ1-4,TRBV4-3,NA,NA,16,CASSQDPGATNEKLFF,TGCGCCAGCAGCCAAGATCCGGGAGCAACTAATGAAAAACTGTTTTTT
TRBJ2-6,TRBV19,NA,NA,14,CASSYGSGANVLTF,TGTGCCAGTAGTTACGGGTCTGGGGCCAACGTCCTGACTTTC
TRBJ2-3,TRBV27,NA,TRBD2,15,CASSLWTSGGYTQYF,TGTGCCAGCAGTCTGTGGACTAGCGGGGGATATACGCAGTATTTT
TRBJ1-2,TRBV7-3,NA,NA,14,CASSLTGQSYGYTF,TGTGCCAGCAGCCTTACCGGACAGAGCTATGGCTACACCTTC
TRBJ1-3,TRBV4-3,few,NA,17,CASSQGGGGLGGNTIYF,TGCGCCAGCAGCCAAGGGGGCGGGGGCTTAGGTGGAAACACCATATATTTT
TRBJ1-6,TRBV4-1,NA,TRBD1,17,CASSQPAGQGGNSPLHF,TGCGCCAGCAGCCAACCCGCCGGACAGGGGGGGAATTCACCCCTCCACTTT
TRBJ2-1,TRBV2,NA,NA,13,CASSLNRYNEQFF,TGTGCCAGCAGTCTAAACAGGTACAATGAGCAGTTCTTC
TRBJ1-1,TRBV6-1,NA,TRBD1,14,CASSVTGVGTEAFF,TGTGCCAGCAGTGTAACAGGGGTAGGCACTGAAGCTTTCTTT
TRBJ1-4,TRBV2,NA,NA,12,CASSGEGEKLFF,TGTGCCAGCAGCGGAGAGGGTGAAAAACTGTTTTTT
TRBJ2-3,TRBV19,once,NA,14,CASKRRSSTDTQYF,TGTGCCAGTAAGAGGAGATCTAGCACAGATACGCAGTATTTT
TRBJ1-3,TRBV9,NA,NA,14,CASSLGSADDTIYF,TGTGCCAGCAGCCTGGGATCAGCGGATGACACCATATATTTT
TRBJ1-4,TRBV30,few,NA,12,CAWKYNNEKLFF,TGTGCCTGGAAATACAATAATGAAAAACTGTTTTTT
TRBJ1-3,TRBV19,NA,NA,14,CASSYPGAGNTIYF,TGTGCTAGTAGTTATCCAGGGGCTGGAAACACCATCTATTTT
TRBJ2-1,TRBV28,NA,TRBD2,15,CASSSLAGGIVEQFF,TGTGCCAGCAGTTCACTAGCGGGAGGGATAGTTGAGCAGTTCTTC
TRBJ2-1,TRBV7-3,NA,TRBD2,15,CASSLSSGRSDEQFF,TGTGCCAGCAGCTTATCTAGCGGGAGGTCGGATGAGCAGTTCTTC
TRBJ1-5,TRBV19,NA,TRBD1,15,CASHLQTGRGQPQHF,TGTGCCAGTCATCTCCAGACAGGGAGAGGTCAGCCCCAGCATTTT
TRBJ2-7,TRBV30,NA,TRBD2,15,CAWAVLAGGPYEQYF,TGTGCCTGGGCCGTACTAGCGGGAGGGCCCTACGAGCAGTACTTC
TRBJ1-4,TRBV15,NA,NA,14,CATRRVATNEKLFF,TGTGCCACCAGGAGGGTAGCAACTAATGAAAAACTGTTTTTT
TRBJ1-5,TRBV7-9,once,TRBD1,15,CASSPDRGWSQPQHF,TGTGCCAGCAGCCCCGACAGGGGTTGGTCTCAGCCCCAGCATTTT
TRBJ1-5,TRBV28,NA,NA,12,CASSLEGQPQHF,TGTGCCAGCAGTTTGGAGGGACAGCCCCAGCATTTT
TRBJ1-5,TRBV7-9,NA,TRBD1,17,CASSFWGQGYSNQPQHF,TGTGCCAGCAGCTTTTGGGGACAGGGATATAGCAATCAGCCCCAGCATTTT
TRBJ2-3,TRBV5-1,few,NA,14,CASSLLGFGDTQYF,TGCGCCAGCAGCTTGTTGGGCTTTGGGGATACGCAGTATTTT
TRBJ2-3,TRBV6-4,NA,TRBD2,14,CASSGGGATDTQYF,TGTGCCAGCAGTGGCGGGGGGGCCACAGATACGCAGTATTTT
TRBJ2-5,TRBV7-9,NA,TRBD2,15,CASSERTSGSETQYF,TGTGCCAGCAGCGAAAGGACTAGCGGGAGTGAGACCCAGTACTTC
TRBJ2-1,TRBV19,NA,TRBD2,15,CASSSSSGSFWEQFF,TGTGCCAGTAGTTCGTCTAGCGGGAGTTTTTGGGAGCAGTTCTTC
TRBJ1-2,TRBV5-4,once,NA,12,CASSLVRDGYTF,TGTGCCAGCAGCTTGGTGAGGGATGGCTACACCTTC
TRBJ1-5,TRBV7-2,few,TRBD1,15,CASTPGTGERQPQHF,TGTGCCAGCACCCCAGGGACAGGGGAGCGGCAGCCCCAGCATTTT
TRBJ2-7,TRBV7-9,NA,NA,16,CASSLGAQGTYYEQYF,TGTGCCAGCAGCTTGGGAGCCCAGGGGACCTACTACGAGCAGTACTTC
TRBJ2-2,TRBV9,NA,NA,18,CASSPRPVTVVNTGELFF,TGTGCCAGCAGCCCCCGGCCCGTGACAGTAGTGAACACCGGGGAGCTGTTTTTT
TRBJ1-1,TRBV29-1,few,NA,14,CSAYPPGVYTEAFF,TGCAGCGCCTACCCCCCCGGGGTATACACTGAAGCTTTCTTT
TRBJ1-1,TRBV5-1,few,NA,12,CASSFTGAEAFF,TGCGCCAGCAGCTTTACGGGGGCTGAAGCTTTCTTT
TRBJ1-5,TRBV19,NA,NA,13,CASTTGFRQPQHF,TGTGCCAGTACAACAGGGTTCAGGCAGCCCCAGCATTTT
TRBJ1-1,TRBV6-6,NA,TRBD1,14,CASSVGQSNTEAFF,TGTGCCAGCAGTGTGGGACAGTCCAACACTGAAGCTTTCTTT
TRBJ1-1,TRBV6-5,NA,TRBD1,11,CASSSTGGAFF,TGTGCCAGCAGTTCGACAGGGGGAGCTTTCTTT
TRBJ1-1,TRBV2,NA,NA,14,CASHVGGLGTEAFF,TGTGCCAGCCACGTCGGGGGGCTGGGCACTGAAGCTTTCTTT
TRBJ2-1,TRBV10-3,NA,TRBD2,15,CAITRLAGALNEQFF,TGTGCCATCACCCGACTAGCGGGAGCACTCAATGAGCAGTTCTTC
TRBJ2-7,TRBV2,NA,NA,13,CASSAVLSYEQYF,TGTGCCAGCAGTGCGGTCTTATCCTACGAGCAGTACTTC
TRBJ2-3,TRBV15,NA,TRBD1,16,CATSRAGTGVGDTQYF,TGTGCCACCAGCAGGGCCGGGACAGGGGTGGGAGATACGCAGTATTTT
TRBJ1-2,TRBV5-4,medium-sized,NA,15,CASSLERTANYGYTF,TGTGCCAGCAGCTTGGAAAGGACAGCTAACTATGGCTACACCTTC
TRBJ1-2,TRBV4-1,NA,TRBD1,19,CASSQPSGTGKMLRNGYTF,TGCGCCAGCAGCCAACCCTCCGGGACAGGGAAGATGTTAAGGAATGGCTACACCTTC
TRBJ2-6,TRBV27,NA,NA,16,CASSRLGGPGANVLTF,TGTGCCAGCTCCCGGCTTGGGGGCCCTGGGGCCAACGTCCTGACTTTC
TRBJ1-5,TRBV28,NA,TRBD1,15,CASNLGGADNQPQHF,TGTGCCAGCAACCTAGGGGGCGCGGACAATCAGCCCCAGCATTTT
TRBJ2-3,TRBV5-1,few,NA,15,CASSPDSLSTDTQYF,TGCGCCAGCAGCCCCGACAGCCTCAGCACAGATACGCAGTATTTT
TRBJ2-2,TRBV4-2,NA,NA,16,CASSQEAGQHTGELFF,TGTGCCAGCAGCCAAGAAGCGGGCCAGCACACCGGGGAGCTGTTTTTT
TRBJ1-5,TRBV5-1,NA,NA,15,CASRGEGGSNQPQHF,TGCGCCAGCAGGGGGGAGGGAGGGAGCAATCAGCCCCAGCATTTT
TRBJ2-2,TRBV9,NA,NA,17,CASSVGTSFANTGELFF,TGTGCCAGCAGCGTCGGGACATCGTTCGCGAACACCGGGGAGCTGTTTTTT